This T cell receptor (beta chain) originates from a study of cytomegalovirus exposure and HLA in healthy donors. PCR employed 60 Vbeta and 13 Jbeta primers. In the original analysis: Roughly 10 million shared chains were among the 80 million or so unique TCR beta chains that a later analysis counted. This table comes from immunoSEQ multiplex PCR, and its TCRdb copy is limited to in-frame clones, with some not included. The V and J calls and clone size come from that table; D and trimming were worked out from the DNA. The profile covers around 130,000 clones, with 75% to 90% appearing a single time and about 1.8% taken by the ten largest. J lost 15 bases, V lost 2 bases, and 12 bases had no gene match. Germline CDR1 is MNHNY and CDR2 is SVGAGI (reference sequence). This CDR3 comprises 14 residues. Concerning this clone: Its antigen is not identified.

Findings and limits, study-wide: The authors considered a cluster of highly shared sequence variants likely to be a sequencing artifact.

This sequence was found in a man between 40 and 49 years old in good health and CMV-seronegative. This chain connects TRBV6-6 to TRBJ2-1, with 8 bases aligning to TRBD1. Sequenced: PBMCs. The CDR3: CASSYPGQEAKGFF. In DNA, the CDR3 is TGTGCCAGCAGTTACCCGGGACAGGAAGCGAAGGGGTTCTTC.